This TCR beta chain is from a study of blood T cell repertoires in COVID-19. Here immunoSEQ multiplex PCR was the method, and the copy in TCRdb shows in-frame clones only, minus some. The profile shows about 400,000 clones, around 90% of them singletons. Germline V gives CDR1 LNHDA, CDR2 SQIVND (reference sequence). V gave up 5 bases and J gave up 2 bases; unmatched junction bases: 3. The length of the CDR3 is 14 residues. The rearrangement uses TRBV19 and TRBJ2-3; 8 bases agree with TRBD1. Source material: PBMCs or T cells enriched from blood (not recorded which). This sequence was found in a woman in her forties with acute COVID-19. The CDR3 DNA sequence: TGTGCCAGTAGTTTGGACAGGGCCACAGATACGCAGTATTTT. This gives the protein CASSLDRATDTQYF.